Listed below are T cell receptor beta chains from one sample, sequenced in a study of T cells in narcolepsy. Some clones are missing from TCRdb's copy, which holds only in-frame ones; the method was immunoSEQ multiplex PCR. The table lists about 30,000 clones, around 75% of them singletons. Source material: CD45RA- memory CD4+ T cells from PBMCs. These receptors were collected from a human donor with narcolepsy. CDR3s include the opening cysteine and the closing phenylalanine or tryptophan. The D gene is left open where the match is weak. Size is omitted from some rows. Given values are once, few, many or a class for expanded clones.

v_gene	d_gene	abundance	j_gene	CDR3nt	CDR3aa
TRBV7-9	.	.	TRBJ1-4	TGTGCCAGCAGCTTTGATTCGGGGGCAAAACTGTTTTTT	CASSFDSGAKLFF
TRBV7-9	.	few	TRBJ2-3	TGTGCCAGCATTGCCCCGGGAGTGCGCACAGATACGCAGTATTTT	CASIAPGVRTDTQYF
TRBV10-3	.	.	TRBJ1-1	TGTGCCATCAGGGGGGGGGCCCAGAACACTGAAGCTTTCTTT	CAIRGGAQNTEAFF
TRBV7-6	.	.	TRBJ1-1	TGTGCCAGCAGCTTAGATAGGGGCGGGCAAGCTTTCTTT	CASSLDRGGQAFF
TRBV5-4	.	.	TRBJ2-5	TGTGCCAGCAGCTTGCCGGGGGCTCAAGAGACCCAGTACTTC	CASSLPGAQETQYF
TRBV6-4	.	.	TRBJ1-1	TGTGCCAGCAGCGCCTCGCCAGGGAACACTGAAGCTTTCTTT	CASSASPGNTEAFF
TRBV6-1	.	once	TRBJ2-7	TGTGCCAGCAGTGAAAGGACAGAGTCCTACGAGCAGTACTTC	CASSERTESYEQYF
TRBV10-3	.	.	TRBJ2-7	TGTGCCATCAGTGAGTCGGGACAATCCTACGAGCAGTACTTC	CAISESGQSYEQYF
TRBV6-6	TRBD2	once	TRBJ2-5	TGTGCCAGCAGGACCACTAGAGCGGGAGGCCCAGAGACCCAGTACTTC	CASRTTRAGGPETQYF
TRBV10-3	TRBD1	.	TRBJ1-2	TGTGCCATCAGTGGGACAGGGGGAGGTAGCTACACCTTC	CAISGTGGGSYTF
TRBV6-1	.	.	TRBJ1-3	TGTGCCAGCAGTGAAGCGTTGGGAACGTCAGGGATCTCTGGAAACACCATATATTTT	CASSEALGTSGISGNTIYF
TRBV6-9	.	few	TRBJ2-7	TGTGCCAGCAGTTATAGCAGCGAGCAGTACTTC	CASSYSSEQYF
TRBV28	.	few	TRBJ2-1	TGTGCCAGCAGTGGGGGGAAAGGACTACGCCTCGCTGAGCAGTTCTTC	CASSGGKGLRLAEQFF
TRBV6-5	.	.	TRBJ1-1	TGTGCCAGCAGTTACGGTAAGGACAGGAACACTGAAGCTTTCTTT	CASSYGKDRNTEAFF
TRBV28	.	.	TRBJ1-4	TGTGCCAGCAGTTCCAACAGGGTAGGAATTGAAAAACTGTTTTTT	CASSSNRVGIEKLFF
TRBV6-6	TRBD2	.	TRBJ2-7	TGTGCCAGCAGCCAGGGAGGGACCTACGAGCAGTACTTC	CASSQGGTYEQYF
TRBV5-6	.	.	TRBJ1-4	TGTGCCAGCAGCTTGGGTCGGGGGCCACGAACAACTAATGAAAAACTGTTTTTT	CASSLGRGPRTTNEKLFF
TRBV11-3	.	.	TRBJ2-1	TGTGCCAGCAGCTTAGGACGGAATCAGAATGAGCAGTTCTTC	CASSLGRNQNEQFF
TRBV14	.	once	TRBJ2-5	TGTGCCAGCAGCCAAGACAGGGTGGAGACCCAGTACTTC	CASSQDRVETQYF
TRBV29-1	.	.	TRBJ1-2	TGCAGCGTTGGTCTCCCCGGGACATCCTTGATACAATATGGCTACACCTTC	CSVGLPGTSLIQYGYTF
TRBV14	.	.	TRBJ1-1	TGTGCCAGCAGCCCGACGGTGCCGAACACTGAAGCTTTCTTT	CASSPTVPNTEAFF
TRBV30	TRBD2	.	TRBJ2-1	TGTGCCTGGAGTGTCGGGGCTAGCGGGAGCTACAATGAGCAGTTCTTC	CAWSVGASGSYNEQFF
TRBV5-1	.	.	TRBJ1-4	TGCGCCAGCAGCGGCCGGGAGAAAAAACTGTTTTTT	CASSGREKKLFF
TRBV4-3	TRBD2	.	TRBJ2-3	TGCGCCAGCAGCCTAGTCGGAGGCGGGAGTGGGGATACGCAGTATTTT	CASSLVGGGSGDTQYF
TRBV15	TRBD1	once	TRBJ2-7	TGTGCCACCAGCAAATTGGGACAGCAGGAGCAGTACTTC	CATSKLGQQEQYF
TRBV7-2	TRBD2	.	TRBJ2-7	TGTGCCAGCAGCTCCCAAGCGGGAGACTCCTACGAGCAGTACTTC	CASSSQAGDSYEQYF
TRBV5-6	.	once	TRBJ1-2	TGTGCCAGCAGCTTGGTGGGGAGTAATCGTGGCTACACCTTC	CASSLVGSNRGYTF
TRBV7-2	.	.	TRBJ1-5	TGTGCCAGCAGCCTAGGGGCGGGGTATAGCAATCAGCCCCAGCATTTT	CASSLGAGYSNQPQHF
TRBV28	.	.	TRBJ2-7	TGTGCCAGCCTCAGGGACTCCTACGAGCAGTACTTC	CASLRDSYEQYF
TRBV27	.	.	TRBJ2-1	TGTGCCAGCAGTTTGACTTGGGACCACTCCTACAATGAGCAGTTCTTC	CASSLTWDHSYNEQFF
TRBV5-1	.	once	TRBJ2-5	TGCGCCAGCAGCCGAAGGCAGGGGTACCAAGAGACCCAGTACTTC	CASSRRQGYQETQYF
TRBV11-1	TRBD2	.	TRBJ2-1	TGTGCCAGCAGCTTACGGACTAGCGGCTACAATGAGCAGTTCTTC	CASSLRTSGYNEQFF
TRBV7-2	.	.	TRBJ1-1	TGTGCCAGCAGCCTTTACCGGGACGTAGGTGAAGCTTTCTTT	CASSLYRDVGEAFF
TRBV10-3	TRBD2	medium-sized	TRBJ2-1	TGTGCCATCAGTGTTACGGGAGGAGACAATGAGCAGTTCTTC	CAISVTGGDNEQFF
TRBV7-2	.	.	TRBJ2-3	TGTGCCAGCAGCCCCCCTCGGCAGGGGAGCACAGATACGCAGTATTTT	CASSPPRQGSTDTQYF
TRBV7-8	.	.	TRBJ2-3	TGTGCCAGCAGCTTATCAGCTCGTTGGGAAACAGATACGCAGTATTTT	CASSLSARWETDTQYF
TRBV7-2	.	few	TRBJ2-2	TGTGCCAGCAGCACACAAAACACCGGGGAGCTGTTTTTT	CASSTQNTGELFF
TRBV14	TRBD1	.	TRBJ1-2	TGTGCCAGCAGCCAGGCCCTCTTGACAGGGGGCTCTGGCTACACCTTC	CASSQALLTGGSGYTF
TRBV11-2	.	.	TRBJ2-3	TGTGCCAGCAGCTTCTCGGAAGGTGGCGTCACAGATACGCAGTATTTT	CASSFSEGGVTDTQYF
TRBV6-5	TRBD1	.	TRBJ1-2	TGTGCCAGCAGTGATGGGACAGGGACCTATGGCTACACCTTC	CASSDGTGTYGYTF
TRBV5-4	TRBD2	.	TRBJ2-7	TGTGCCAGCAGCTTAGCGGGAGGCGACGAGCAGTACTTC	CASSLAGGDEQYF
TRBV9	.	.	TRBJ1-2	TGTGCCAGCAGCGTAGAGAGAAACTATGGCTACACCTTC	CASSVERNYGYTF
TRBV29-1	TRBD2	.	TRBJ2-3	TGCAGCGTTTTAGAGGGAGGGCCGGCGGATACGCAGTATTTT	CSVLEGGPADTQYF
TRBV11-3	TRBD1	.	TRBJ2-3	TGTGCCAGCAGCTTAAAAGTATCCCTTCGGGACAGGACCCGGTTGGATACGCAGTATTTT	CASSLKVSLRDRTRLDTQYF
TRBV11-2	.	.	TRBJ1-1	TGTGCCAGCAGCCCTAGACAGGCCCCGGGTCTCGTTGAAGCTTTCTTT	CASSPRQAPGLVEAFF
TRBV18	.	.	TRBJ1-1	TGTGCCAGCTCACCACAAAGGACAGATGAAGCTTTCTTT	CASSPQRTDEAFF
TRBV5-4	.	few	TRBJ2-4	TGTGCCAGCAGCTTGGGAGGAGGGCTACCGGGACTAGCCAAAAACATTCAGTACTTC	CASSLGGGLPGLAKNIQYF
TRBV4-3	.	.	TRBJ2-6	TGCGCCAGCAGCCAAGTTTTAGGGACGGGCTCTGGGGCCAACGTCCTGACTTTC	CASSQVLGTGSGANVLTF
TRBV7-6	.	.	TRBJ1-1	TGTGCCAGCAGCCAGCTGGACGGCACTGAAGCTTTCTTT	CASSQLDGTEAFF
TRBV9	.	.	TRBJ2-7	TGTGCCAGCAGCGTAGCCGGGGTAGGGACCTACGAGCAGTACTTC	CASSVAGVGTYEQYF
TRBV5-1	.	.	TRBJ1-4	TGCGCCAGCAGCGGCGGGGTGGGGTCGACTAATGAAAAACTGTTTTTT	CASSGGVGSTNEKLFF
TRBV7-9	TRBD2	.	TRBJ2-7	TGTGCCAGCAGCCGAACCGGGACTAGCTCCGGGCAGTACTTC	CASSRTGTSSGQYF
TRBV5-1	TRBD2	.	TRBJ2-3	TGCGCCAGCAGCCGACTAGCGTCTAGCACAGATACGCAGTATTTT	CASSRLASSTDTQYF
TRBV10-2	.	.	TRBJ2-5	TGCGCCAGCCTTGGGGGACGGATGCAAGAGACCCAGTACTTC	CASLGGRMQETQYF
TRBV16	.	.	TRBJ1-2	TGTGCCAGCAGCCAAGGGAAGGCTTTATATGGCTACACCTTC	CASSQGKALYGYTF
TRBV11-2	TRBD2	.	TRBJ2-2	TGTGCCAGCAGCTCCCCTGGTAGCGGGATCGGCGGGGAGCTGTTTTTT	CASSSPGSGIGGELFF
TRBV5-6	.	.	TRBJ1-1	TGTGCCAGCAGCTTAAAAGTGAACACTGAAGCTTTCTTT	CASSLKVNTEAFF
TRBV2	.	.	TRBJ2-1	TGTGCCAGCATTGGGCAGGCGGCGGGAAATGAGCAGTTCTTC	CASIGQAAGNEQFF